This TCR beta chain is from a study of CD8 T cells in ankylosing spondylitis (TCRdb year 2017). About the investigation overall: The study profiled T cell receptor beta repertoires in healthy donors and ankylosing spondylitis patients to find disease-linked TCR variants. In total, the full study cohort was made up of 100 to 140 healthy donors and more than 20 ankylosing spondylitis patients. Samples of peripheral blood were taken, and for ankylosing spondylitis patients, synovial fluid was collected as well.

According to the germline V gene, CDR1 reads KGHSH and CDR2 reads LQKENI. There are 16 amino acids in the CDR3, from cysteine to phenylalanine inclusive. Only the CDR3 region is kept as DNA, spanning 48 bases read in frame from base 1. The junction shows trimming of 0 bases on V and 8 bases on J, and the gene matches do not reach 9 bases of it. The sequencing machine was an Illumina HiSeq 2500. Quantitative 5'-RACE with molecular barcodes was the method used to prepare the TCR beta libraries. The study's own analysis went as follows. To identify disease-linked TCR variants, a new computational method was used, one built on a probabilistic model of VDJ rearrangement. TCRdb handled the public reads itself, with Q25 trimming in fastp and clone calling in MiXCR, and kept productive beta chains. Each CDR3 protein gets just one entry, which takes the most common genes and DNA from the rows behind it. The V and J calls here are based on TCRdb, not the publication. The sample has about 340,000 distinct CDR3 sequences on record, 20% to 25% of them singletons. The ten largest clonotypes hold 10% to 15% of the sample.

In regard to this clonotype: Its specific antigen is unknown. Base qualities are not at hand, and no much larger clone is one base apart.

Findings and caveats that apply to the study as a whole: In peripheral blood, the disease-linked clones were found at relatively low frequencies and had a CD8+ phenotype. Blood from ankylosing spondylitis patients appeared to be characterized by a TCR beta motif made up of eight highly homologous amino acid variants. The disease-linked clones were reported to be significantly enriched in matched synovial fluid samples from ankylosing spondylitis patients. Some motif variants had previously been reported in the synovial fluid and blood of reactive arthritis patients, which suggests shared mechanisms of disease initiation.

This TCR was recovered from a male donor with ankylosing spondylitis or in good health (not recorded which). The rearranged chain carries TRBV18 and TRBJ2-1; 8 of the junction bases match TRBD2. The sequenced sample was blood, either unsorted or a sorted T cell fraction (not recorded which). The DNA sequence is as follows: TGTGCCAGCTCACCACCCCCTGGTAGCGGGGTGTATGAGCAGTTCTTC. Its amino acids are CASSPPPGSGVYEQFF.